A single sample gave rise to the 13 T cell receptor beta chains below, sequenced in a study of Graves' ophthalmopathy and Graves' hyperthyroidism. CDR3 regions of TCR beta were amplified from RNA transcripts. An opening RT-PCR round employed HTBI primers and preceded a second-round multiplex PCR. TCRdb redid the calling of the multiplex PCR reads with MiXCR, one entry per CDR3 protein. The sample holds about 240,000 distinct CDR3 sequences; 45% are singletons and the top ten take around 43%. The sample taken for sequencing was peripheral blood. These receptors came from an adult man with Graves' ophthalmopathy.

A single count supports this clonotype. This chain joins TRBV2 and TRBJ1-5; 7 positions agree with TRBD1. Germline V gene sequence: CDR1 SNHLY, CDR2 FYNNEI. There are 15 residues in the CDR3. The trim removed 4 bases at V and 6 bases at J, leaving 9 bases unmatched. The CDR3 DNA sequence: TGTGCCAGCAGTGCTGGCCGACAGGGAGGTCAGCCCCAGCATTTT. Translating it yields CASSAGRQGGQPQHF.

V gene TRBV7-8 combines with J gene TRBJ1-1, with TRBD1 as a possible D gene (5 bases). From germline, CDR1 is SGHVS and CDR2 FQNEAQ. This CDR3 region has 16 residues. The germline V and J ends were trimmed by 1 base and 1 base, with 13 bases remaining between them. The CDR3 reads CASSLVLRGGNTEAFF. In DNA form, the CDR3 reads TGTGCCAGCAGCTTAGTCTTACGTGGGGGGAACACTGAAGCTTTCTTT.

As to this clonotype: Compared with germline, one end of the junction differs, possibly owing to a read error. The chain employs TRBV29-1 and TRBJ2-5; D is perhaps TRBD1 (6 bases). The CDR3 runs 14 residues. The germline CDR1 and CDR2 sequences are SQVTM and ANQGSEA. The CDR3 DNA reads TGCAGCGTTGCTAAGAGGGGGACACAAGGGACCCAGTACTTC. Translating it yields CSVAKRGTQGTQYF.

Worth noting for this clonotype: At one boundary the junction diverges from the germline segment, which might be a read error. CDR3 bases: TGTGCCAGCAGCCGACAGGGGGGTACCGGGGAGCCGTTTTTT. Its translation: CASSRQGGTGEPFF. The chain recombines TRBV7-6 with TRBJ2-2; 9 nucleotides align to TRBD1. The CDR3 is made up of 14 amino acids. Germline CDR1 reads SGHVS; CDR2 reads FNYEAQ.

The chain uses TRBV19 and TRBJ1-6; D is possibly TRBD1 (6 bases). The V and J ends lost 7 bases and 4 bases respectively, with 14 bases between them. The germline gives CDR1 LNHDA, CDR2 SQIVND (reference sequence). The CDR3 is made up of 15 amino acids. The CDR3 reads CASTQGRRYNSPLHF. The CDR3 DNA follows: TGTGCCAGTACACAGGGAAGGAGGTATAATTCACCCCTCCACTTT.

This clonotype has only a few counts. The rearrangement links TRBV7-9 to TRBJ1-4, with no clear D. V was trimmed by 5 bases and J by 0 bases, leaving 7 bases between them. CDR1 is SEHNR and CDR2 is FQNEAQ in the germline V gene (reference sequence). The CDR3 extends over 14 amino acids. Here the CDR3 DNA reads TGTGCCAGCAGCCTGTTTGCAACTAATGAAAAACTGTTTTTT. This codes for CASSLFATNEKLFF. Based on the CDR3 plus reference TRBV7-9 and TRBJ1-4, the full variable domain is DTGVSQNPRHKITKRGQNVTFRCDPISEHNRLYWYRQTLGQGPEFLTYFQNEAQLEKSRLLSDRFSAERPKGSFSTLEIQRTEQGDSAMYLCASSLFATNEKLFFGSGTQLSVL.

V is TRBV2 and J is TRBJ1-5; D remains unclear. The CDR3 contains 17 residues. Germline-derived CDR1 and CDR2 are SNHLY and FYNNEI. V was clipped by 5 bases and J by 1 base, with 18 bases between them. As DNA, the CDR3 is TGTGCCAGCAGTTTTAACATCCTTGCTTTAAGCAATCAGCCCCAGCATTTT. This encodes CASSFNILALSNQPQHF.

The sample holds a few counts of this clonotype. This sequence joins TRBV20-1 and TRBJ2-5; 15 bases map to TRBD2. The CDR3 covers 13 residues. After removal of 8 bases from V and 13 bases from J, the junction contained 11 bases not matched to a gene. CDR1 is DFQATT, CDR2 SNEGSKA, per germline (reference sequence). CDR3 in amino acids: CSCFGTSGGPTYF. The CDR3 coding sequence is TGCAGTTGTTTCGGGACTAGCGGGGGGCCTACGTACTTC.

The CDR3 nucleotides are TGCAGTGCTACGGACAGTCCTAACTATGGCTACACCTTC. Protein sequence: CSATDSPNYGYTF. V gene TRBV20-1 combines with J gene TRBJ1-2, with a weak D call TRBD1 (6 bases). From germline, CDR1 is DFQATT and CDR2 SNEGSKA (reference sequence). V lost 4 bases, J lost 0 bases, and 9 bases lay in between. This CDR3 spans 13 amino acids.

In its sample, this clonotype was seen a few times. The chain has TRBV9 and TRBJ1-6; D ambiguous. This CDR3 has 13 amino acids. Germline CDR1 and CDR2: SGDLS and YYNGEE. The V gene lost 4 bases and the J gene lost 6 bases, with 8 bases spanning the gap. CDR3 in amino acids: CASSPSVNSPLHF. The CDR3 DNA is TGTGCCAGCAGCCCATCAGTTAATTCACCCCTCCACTTT.

This chain uses TRBV6-5 with TRBJ1-1, with D perhaps TRBD1 (6 bases). Trimming removed 7 bases at V and 4 bases at J, with 13 bases between. Germline lookup yields CDR1 MNHEY and CDR2 SVGAGI. The CDR3 runs 13 residues. CDR3 sequence (DNA): TGTGCCAGCATCCCGAGGGGGGGCACTGAAGCTTTCTTT. Translation: CASIPRGGTEAFF.

In this sample, this clonotype turned up once. This chain uses TRBV28 with TRBJ1-2; D uncertain. Trimming removed 7 bases at V and 8 bases at J, with 20 bases between. Per the germline V gene, CDR1 is MDHEN and CDR2 is SYDVKM. This CDR3 has 14 amino acids. The CDR3 DNA follows: TGTGCCAGCATCCAACCGGCAGGCTTAGGAGGCTACACCTTC. Amino acids: CASIQPAGLGGYTF.

This clonotype has just a few counts. The chain has TRBV29-1 and TRBJ2-5, with 7 bases identical to TRBD1. The CDR3 is made up of 16 amino acids. V was pared by 5 bases and J by 5 bases, with 17 bases of the junction left unmatched. CDR1 and CDR2 from the germline V gene are SQVTM and ANQGSEA. The CDR3 bases are TGCAGCGTTTACACCCGCGACAGGGTGGAGTGGGAGACCCAGTACTTC. This encodes CSVYTRDRVEWETQYF.